This is a list of T cell receptor beta chains from one sample in a study of blood T cell repertoires in COVID-19. Profiled with immunoSEQ multiplex PCR; TCRdb holds only in-frame clones, not every one. The table lists around 190,000 clones, 88% of them singletons. Sequencing was performed on PBMCs or T cells enriched from blood (not recorded which). The source of these receptors is a woman aged 18-29 years who had recovered from COVID-19. Each CDR3 is given with its conserved first and last residue. The D gene is left open where the match is weak. The size of a clone is reported for some rows only, either as once, few or many, or as a class for expanded clones.

abundance | j_gene | d_gene | v_gene | CDR3nt | CDR3aa
- | TRBJ1-1 | - | TRBV27 | TGTGCCAGCAGTTTCGGCAGGACTACTGAAGCTTTCTTT | CASSFGRTTEAFF
- | TRBJ1-2 | TRBD1 | TRBV19 | TGTGCCAGTAGTATCCCGGGGACAGGGGTTCACTATGGCTACACCTTC | CASSIPGTGVHYGYTF
- | TRBJ2-3 | TRBD2 | TRBV20-1 | TGCAGTGCTAGTACTAGCGGAAGCACAGATACGCAGTATTTT | CSASTSGSTDTQYF
- | TRBJ1-4 | - | TRBV18 | TGTGCCAGCTCACCGTCACAGGGTTATGAAAAACTGTTTTTT | CASSPSQGYEKLFF
- | TRBJ2-7 | - | TRBV2 | TGTGCCAGACAGCTACCGACCTCCTACGAGCAGTACTTC | CARQLPTSYEQYF
- | TRBJ2-7 | - | TRBV7-2 | TGTGCCAGCAGCCTGGGACTGCAGGGGGGCGAGCAGTACTTC | CASSLGLQGGEQYF
- | TRBJ1-1 | - | TRBV30 | TGTGCCTGGAGTGTACGACTATTGAACACTGAAGCTTTCTTT | CAWSVRLLNTEAFF
once | TRBJ1-1 | TRBD1 | TRBV4-2 | TGTGCCAGCAGCCGTAGTACGGACAGGGGTGGTCATGAAGCTTTCTTT | CASSRSTDRGGHEAFF
once | TRBJ1-1 | TRBD1 | TRBV24-1 | TGTGCCACCAGGGGACAGGGGGGTCCCACTGAAGCTTTCTTT | CATRGQGGPTEAFF
- | TRBJ2-2 | TRBD1 | TRBV13 | TGTGCCAGCAGCCGGATAGGACAGGATAACACCGGGGAGCTGTTTTTT | CASSRIGQDNTGELFF
- | TRBJ2-5 | - | TRBV11-2 | TGTGCCAGCAGCCCAGCGCGGGCCTTCGAGACCCAGTACTTC | CASSPARAFETQYF
- | TRBJ2-1 | - | TRBV11-3 | TGTGCCAGCAGCCCCCGGGGGTCCTACAATGAGCAGTTCTTC | CASSPRGSYNEQFF
- | TRBJ2-7 | TRBD1 | TRBV5-5 | TGTGCCAGCAGCGGGGGGACAGGGAATGGCCGCGAGCAGTACTTC | CASSGGTGNGREQYF
- | TRBJ2-3 | - | TRBV10-2 | TGCGCCAGCAGTGATTGGGGGCGGGATACGCAGTATTTT | CASSDWGRDTQYF
- | TRBJ2-7 | - | TRBV14 | TGTGCCAGCAGCCAAGACAGGGTTCCCTACGAGCAGTACTTC | CASSQDRVPYEQYF
once | TRBJ1-3 | - | TRBV23-1 | TGCGCCGGAGGGAGCCTACCCGGAAACACCATATATTTT | CAGGSLPGNTIYF
- | TRBJ2-2 | TRBD2 | TRBV6-2/TRBV6-3 | TGTGCCAGCAGTTACGGCGGGGGGACCGGGGAGCTGTTTTTT | CASSYGGGTGELFF
- | TRBJ2-1 | - | TRBV2 | TGTGCCAGCAGAGATTGGGCAGGGATTTCGACTAATGAGCAGTTCTTC | CASRDWAGISTNEQFF
- | TRBJ1-3 | - | TRBV7-2 | TGTGCCAGCAGCGGTCAAGGGGGTGTTGCAAACACCATATATTTT | CASSGQGGVANTIYF
- | TRBJ2-7 | - | TRBV28 | TGTGCCAGCAGTCGACCCGACTATTCCTACGAGCAGTACTTC | CASSRPDYSYEQYF